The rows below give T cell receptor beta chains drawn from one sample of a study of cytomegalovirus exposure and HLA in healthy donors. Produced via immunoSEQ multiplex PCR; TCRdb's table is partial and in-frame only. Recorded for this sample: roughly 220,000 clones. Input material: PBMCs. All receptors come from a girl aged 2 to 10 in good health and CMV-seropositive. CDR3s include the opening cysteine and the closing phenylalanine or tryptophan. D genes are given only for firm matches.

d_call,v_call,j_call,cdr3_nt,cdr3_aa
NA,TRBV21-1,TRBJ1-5,TGTGCCAGCAAGCAAGATAGCAATCAGCCCCAGCATTTT,CASKQDSNQPQHF
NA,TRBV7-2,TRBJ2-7,TGTGCCAGCAGCTTAGAGCACGAGCAGTACTTC,CASSLEHEQYF
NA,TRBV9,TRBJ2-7,TGTGCCAGCAGCGTTGCGAGTAGCTCCTACGAGCAGTACTTC,CASSVASSSYEQYF
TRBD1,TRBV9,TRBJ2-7,TGTGCCAGCAGTACCGGGACAGGGTACGAGCAGTACTTC,CASSTGTGYEQYF
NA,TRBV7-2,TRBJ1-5,TGTGCCAGCAGCGACCCGGGACTGAATCAGCCCCAGCATTTT,CASSDPGLNQPQHF
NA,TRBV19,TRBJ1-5,TGTGCCAGTAGTATATTTGGGACATCGAATCAGCCCCAGCATTTT,CASSIFGTSNQPQHF
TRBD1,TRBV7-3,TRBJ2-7,TGTGCCAGCAGTCCGGGACAGGGCCCATACGAGCAGTACTTC,CASSPGQGPYEQYF
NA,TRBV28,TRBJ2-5,TGTGCCAGCAGTTTTGTAGCCGGGACCCAGTACTTC,CASSFVAGTQYF
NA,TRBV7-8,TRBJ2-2,TGTGCCAGCAGCTTGGGTGCGGGGAACACCGGGGAGCTGTTTTTT,CASSLGAGNTGELFF
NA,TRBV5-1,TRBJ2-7,TGCGCCAGCAGCTTGGCGGAGGCTAGTTCGTTGAAGTACTTC,CASSLAEASSLKYF
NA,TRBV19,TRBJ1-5,TGTGCCAGTAGTATGAGACCTCGTCGGGATCAGCCCCAGCATTTT,CASSMRPRRDQPQHF
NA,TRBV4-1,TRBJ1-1,TGCGCCAGCAGCCCCCGCGAGGCACTGAACACTGAAGCTTTCTTT,CASSPREALNTEAFF
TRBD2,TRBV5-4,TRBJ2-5,TGTGCCAGCAGCTTGGATCTAGCGGACTACCAAGAGACCCAGTACTTC,CASSLDLADYQETQYF
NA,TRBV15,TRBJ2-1,TGTGCCACCAGCAACCAACCTCCCGCCAGCTCCTACAATGAGCAGTTCTTC,CATSNQPPASSYNEQFF
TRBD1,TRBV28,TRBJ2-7,TGTGCCAGCAGCCTGGGACAGGCTACCTACGAGCAGTACTTC,CASSLGQATYEQYF
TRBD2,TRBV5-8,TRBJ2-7,TGTGCCAGCAGCTTTGGGAATAGCGGGACCTACGAGCAGTACTTC,CASSFGNSGTYEQYF
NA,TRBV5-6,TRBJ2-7,TGTGCCAGCAGCTCGACGGGACAAGTCCCCTACGAGCAGTACTTC,CASSSTGQVPYEQYF
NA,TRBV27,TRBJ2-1,TGTGCCAGCAGTTTATATTCGAGCGGTAAGAATGAGCAGTTCTTC,CASSLYSSGKNEQFF
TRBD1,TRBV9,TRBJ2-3,TGTGCCAGCAGCGTTCAGGGGGCGATCACAGATACGCAGTATTTT,CASSVQGAITDTQYF
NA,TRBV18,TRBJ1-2,TGTGCCAGCTCACCTGGAGCCGGGGATTATGGCTACACCTTC,CASSPGAGDYGYTF
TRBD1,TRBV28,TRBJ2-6,TGTGCCAGCAGTTTCTACGGGACAGGGAGCTCTGGGGCCAACGTCCTGACTTTC,CASSFYGTGSSGANVLTF
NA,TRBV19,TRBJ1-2,TGTGCCAGTAGTATGACCGGGAGGGTAACCTATGGCTACACCTTC,CASSMTGRVTYGYTF
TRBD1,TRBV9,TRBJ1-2,TGTGCCAGCAGCGGTCAGGGGGCCAACTATGGCTACACCTTC,CASSGQGANYGYTF
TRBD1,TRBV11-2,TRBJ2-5,TGTGCCAGCAGCTTAGCCTCAGGGGACAGGGATGAGACCCAGTACTTC,CASSLASGDRDETQYF
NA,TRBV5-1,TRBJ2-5,TGCGCCAGCAGCTTGACGGGGGAGCAGTACTTC,CASSLTGEQYF
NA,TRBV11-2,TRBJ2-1,TGTGCCAGCAGCTTAGCAGGGGGGAATGAGCAGTTCTTC,CASSLAGGNEQFF
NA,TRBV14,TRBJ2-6,TGTGCCAGCAGCCCAGAAATACAAGGGGCCAACGTCCTGACTTTC,CASSPEIQGANVLTF
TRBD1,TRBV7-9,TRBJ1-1,TGTGCCAGCAGCTTTACCCGGGACAGCCGGAATTTT,CASSFTRDSRNF
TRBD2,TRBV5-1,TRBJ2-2,TGCGCCAGCAGCTCTCTAGCGGGAGGGGCGAACACCGGGGAGCTGTTTTTT,CASSSLAGGANTGELFF
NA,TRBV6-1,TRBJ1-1,TGTGCCAGCAGTGAAGCAACCAGGGGTCCGGCTTTCTTT,CASSEATRGPAFF
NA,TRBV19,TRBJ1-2,TGTGCCAGTAGTATAAGGAGGGAAGGAGGCTACACCTTC,CASSIRREGGYTF
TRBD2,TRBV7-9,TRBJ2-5,TGTGCCAGCAGCCTTGCCGATCGACTAGCGCCACAAGAGACCCAGTACTTC,CASSLADRLAPQETQYF
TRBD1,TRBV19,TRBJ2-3,TGTGCCAGTAGTCCCCGGGACAGGGGATACACAGATACGCAGTATTTT,CASSPRDRGYTDTQYF
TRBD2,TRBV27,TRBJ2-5,TGTGCCAGCAGTTCCCTGACTAGCGGGAGGGCCCAAGAGACCCAGTACTTC,CASSSLTSGRAQETQYF
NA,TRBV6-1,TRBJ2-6,TGTGCCCTTTCTGGGGCCAACGTCCTGACTTTC,CALSGANVLTF
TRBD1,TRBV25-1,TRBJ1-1,TGTGCCAGCAGTGCAGTCGGGACAGGGGTCACTGAAGCTTTCTTT,CASSAVGTGVTEAFF
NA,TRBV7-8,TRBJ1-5,TGTGCCAGCAGCTCCCTCAATCAGCCCCAGCATTTT,CASSSLNQPQHF
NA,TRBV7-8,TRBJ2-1,TGTGCCAGCAGCGGACGACAGTACAATGAGCAGTTCTTC,CASSGRQYNEQFF
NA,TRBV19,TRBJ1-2,TGTGCCAGTAGTCCGGGCCTGGGAGATGGCTACACCTTC,CASSPGLGDGYTF
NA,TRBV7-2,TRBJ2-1,TGTGCCAGCAGCTTGAGCACCCCTTCGAATGAGCAGTTCTTC,CASSLSTPSNEQFF
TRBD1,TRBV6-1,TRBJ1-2,TGTGCCAGCAGTCCAACAGGGGTGGATGGCTACACCTTC,CASSPTGVDGYTF
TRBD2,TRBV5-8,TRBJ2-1,TGTGCCAGCAAGAGGCGGGGGACCTACAATGAGCAGTTCTTC,CASKRRGTYNEQFF
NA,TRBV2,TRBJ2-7,TGTGCCAGCAGTGAAGATGGCCTCCGGGTCTACGAGCAGTACTTC,CASSEDGLRVYEQYF
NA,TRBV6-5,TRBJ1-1,TGTGCCAGTCAGACAGCTACGAACACTGAAGCTTTCTTT,CASQTATNTEAFF
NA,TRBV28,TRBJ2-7,TGTGCCAGCAGTTTGGTGGGGAGGAACTACGAGCAGTACTTC,CASSLVGRNYEQYF
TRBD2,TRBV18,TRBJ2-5,TGTGCCAGCTCACCTGATAGCGGGAGGGCCGACGGGGTGACCCAGTACTTC,CASSPDSGRADGVTQYF
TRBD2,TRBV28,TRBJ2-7,TGTGCCAGCAGTCTCGGGGGGGACTACTCCTACGAGCAGTACTTC,CASSLGGDYSYEQYF
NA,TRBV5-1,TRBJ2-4,TGCGCCAGCAGACAGGTTAACGGGGGAAACATTCAGTACTTC,CASRQVNGGNIQYF
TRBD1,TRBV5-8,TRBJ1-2,TGTGCCAGCAGCCCCGGAAGGGGGACAGGCCGTACTAACTATGGCTACACCTTC,CASSPGRGTGRTNYGYTF
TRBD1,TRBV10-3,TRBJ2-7,TGTGCCATCAGTATCGTTCGGGGACAGGGGTTCACCTACGAGCAGTACTTC,CAISIVRGQGFTYEQYF
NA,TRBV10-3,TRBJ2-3,TGTGCCAGCTCGGGGAGCGCGAGTACGCAGTATTTT,CASSGSASTQYF
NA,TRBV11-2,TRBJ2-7,TGTGCCAGCAGCTTAGGTCAGGGAAGAAGCTACGAGCAGTACTTC,CASSLGQGRSYEQYF